One and the same sample provided the 18 T cell receptor beta chains below, sequenced in a study of technical replicates of blood from a handful of donors. This table comes from immunoSEQ multiplex PCR, and its TCRdb copy is limited to in-frame clones, with some not included. The sample comprises about 97,000 clones, around 96% of which are singletons, and around 0.35% rests with the top ten. What was sequenced was T cells isolated from PBMCs. The receptors come from a human donor in good health.

V usage is TRBV7-9 and J usage is TRBJ2-7, with unresolved D. The CDR3 consists of 12 residues. Germline V gives CDR1 SEHNR, CDR2 FQNEAQ (reference sequence). V was shortened by 4 bases and J by 2 bases, with 6 bases between the two germline ends. The DNA of the CDR3 is TGTGCCAGCAGCTACCGAGCCTACGAGCAGTACTTC. Translation gives CASSYRAYEQYF.

The chain combines TRBV29-1 with TRBJ1-2, with 10 bases fitting TRBD1. Looked up from germline, CDR1 is SQVTM and CDR2 is ANQGSEA. CDR3 length equals 15 residues. J gave up 4 bases and V 7 bases, and 12 bases lay outside the gene matches. The CDR3 here is CSAIAGTGVGYGYTF. In nucleotides, the CDR3 is TGCAGCGCTATCGCCGGGACAGGGGTTGGCTATGGCTACACCTTC.

This chain links TRBV29-1 with TRBJ2-1, with a weak D call TRBD1 (6 bases). Germline values: CDR1 SQVTM, CDR2 ANQGSEA. V gave up 5 bases and J gave up 7 bases, with 18 bases separating them. This CDR3 is built from 14 residues. CDR3 coding DNA: TGCAGCGTTCCGGCCCGCTGGACAGAAAATGAGCAGTTCTTC. Translated, it gives CSVPARWTENEQFF.

V and J are TRBV14 and TRBJ2-7; D uncertain. V was cut by 0 bases and J by 3 bases, with 9 bases left in between. The CDR3 has 14 residues. CDR1 and CDR2 from the germline V gene are SGHDN and FVKESK. CDR3 sequence: CASSQERESYEQYF. The CDR3 region has the DNA TGTGCCAGCAGCCAAGAGAGAGAGAGCTACGAGCAGTACTTC.

This chain uses TRBV5-1 with TRBJ2-3; TRBD1 might be the D (5 bases). Germline assignment: CDR1 SGHRS and CDR2 YFSETQ. This CDR3 region has 13 residues. Trimming stripped 6 bases from V and 2 bases from J, with 10 bases between. The CDR3 bases are TGCGCCAGCAAGCAGGGCCCCACAGATACGCAGTATTTT. Amino acid sequence: CASKQGPTDTQYF.

The chain carries TRBV11-2 and TRBJ2-3, with D perhaps TRBD1 (6 bases). The germline gives CDR1 SGHAT, CDR2 FQNNGV. Deletions cut 1 base from V and 6 bases from J, with 17 bases between. This CDR3 is 16 amino acids long. CDR3 nucleotides: TGTGCCAGCAGCTTAGGGGGGCTAGTTTATGGGGATACGCAGTATTTT. Translated, it gives CASSLGGLVYGDTQYF.

The rearrangement uses TRBV11-2 and TRBJ2-7; TRBD1 aligns across 8 bases. CDR1 is SGHAT and CDR2 is FQNNGV in the germline V gene. This CDR3 is built from 17 residues. J was trimmed by 3 bases and V by 5 bases; bases with no gene match: 15. The DNA for the CDR3 is TGTGCCAGCAGCCCCTCATGGACAGGGCCCCCTTTCTACGAGCAGTACTTC. Its translation: CASSPSWTGPPFYEQYF.

The rearrangement uses TRBV6-1 and TRBJ1-5; D is unclear. The CDR3 totals 11 residues. The germline CDR1 and CDR2 sequences are MNHNS and SASEGT. V shed 6 bases and J shed 4 bases, with 4 bases lying between them. The CDR3 here is CASSRNQPQHF. DNA for the CDR3: TGTGCCAGCAGCCGGAATCAGCCCCAGCATTTT.

This chain uses TRBV9 with TRBJ1-4; 11 bases line up with TRBD1. The trim removed 0 bases at V and 6 bases at J, leaving 1 base unmatched. The CDR3 contains 15 residues. The germline gives CDR1 SGDLS, CDR2 YYNGEE. Written as DNA, the CDR3 is TGTGCCAGCAGCGTAGGGACAGGGGGCTATGAAAAACTGTTTTTT. Encoded protein: CASSVGTGGYEKLFF.

The rearrangement joins TRBV7-9 to TRBJ1-4; 8 bases match TRBD1. V trimming: 5 bases; J trimming: 4 bases; junction bases outside the gene matches: 3. Germline CDR1 reads SEHNR; CDR2 reads FQNEAQ (reference sequence). CDR3 length equals 14 residues. The CDR3 protein is CASSMGQDNEKLFF. The CDR3 region has the DNA TGTGCCAGCAGCATGGGACAGGATAATGAAAAACTGTTTTTT.

The chain recombines TRBV7-2 with TRBJ2-1, with 13 bases that match TRBD2. The CDR3 is 18 amino acids. CDR1 and CDR2 from the germline V gene are SGHTA and FQGNSA. Trimming at V came to 4 bases and at J to 7 bases, leaving 13 bases not matched to a gene. CDR3 nucleotides: TGTGCCAGCAGCTCTCACGCGGGACTAGCGGGAACAGCGAATGAGCAGTTCTTC. This codes for CASSSHAGLAGTANEQFF.

The genes are TRBV27 and TRBJ2-3, with 9 bases identical to TRBD2. There are 15 residues in the CDR3. CDR1 MNHEY and CDR2 SMNVEV come from the germline V gene (reference sequence). After removal of 2 bases from V and 3 bases from J, the junction contained 3 bases not matched to a gene. In DNA, the CDR3 is TGTGCCAGCAGTTTAGGTAGCGGGAGTACAGATACGCAGTATTTT. It is translated as CASSLGSGSTDTQYF.

The chain combines TRBV11-2 with TRBJ2-3; no clear D gene. V lost 1 base, J lost 0 bases, and 5 bases lay in between. Germline-derived CDR1 and CDR2 are SGHAT and FQNNGV. The CDR3 is made up of 14 amino acids. The CDR3 sequence is CASSLVLSTDTQYF. The DNA for the CDR3 is TGTGCCAGCAGCTTAGTATTGAGCACAGATACGCAGTATTTT.

The chain is built from TRBV5-4 and TRBJ2-3; no firm D call. CDR3 length: 14 residues. Germline V gene data show CDR1 as SGHNT and CDR2 as YYREEE (reference sequence). V dropped 1 base and J dropped 2 bases, with 8 bases sitting between them. The DNA for the CDR3 is TGTGCCAGCAGCTTGAAGCTGAACACAGATACGCAGTATTTT. It specifies CASSLKLNTDTQYF. Drawing the rest from reference TRBV5-4 and TRBJ2-3, the complete variable domain is ETGVTQSPTHLIKTRGQQVTLRCSSQSGHNTVSWYQQALGQGPQFIFQYYREEENGRGNFPPRFSGLQFPNYSSELNVNALELDDSALYLCASSLKLNTDTQYFGPGTRLTVL.

The chain links TRBV4-1 to TRBJ2-1; 8 bases are shared with TRBD2. CDR1 MGHRA and CDR2 YSYEKL come from the germline V gene. V lost 4 bases and J lost 4; bases outside the gene matches: 9. The CDR3 spans 16 residues. The CDR3, as DNA: TGCGCCAGCAGCCGGGTCTTAGCGGGGCTGTACAATGAGCAGTTCTTC. It is translated as CASSRVLAGLYNEQFF.

The V gene is TRBV6-5, the J gene TRBJ2-2, with unresolved D. The CDR3 loop spans 15 amino acids. V lost 0 bases and J 0 bases, leaving 5 bases between the germline ends. Germline V CDR1 and CDR2: MNHEY, SVGAGI. The CDR3 here is CASSYSYSNTGELFF. CDR3 nucleotide sequence: TGTGCCAGCAGTTACTCGTATTCGAACACCGGGGAGCTGTTTTTT.

The rearrangement uses TRBV9 and TRBJ2-7; 11 nucleotides align to TRBD1. The germline gives CDR1 SGDLS, CDR2 YYNGEE. This CDR3 contains 15 residues. The ends lost 6 bases at V and 6 bases at J; junction bases unmatched: 11. The DNA for the CDR3 is TGTGCCAGCATCACCCTCGGACAGGGGGCGGGCGAGCAGTACTTC. It codes for CASITLGQGAGEQYF.

The J gene is TRBJ1-2, the V gene TRBV10-3; 7 bases are shared with TRBD1. The V segment lost 3 bases and the J segment 3 bases; nucleotides outside the gene matches: 4. The CDR3 spans 14 residues. Germline-derived CDR1 and CDR2 are ENHRY and SYGVKD. The CDR3 here is CAISDSTGDYGYTF. The CDR3 nucleotides read TGTGCCATCAGTGACTCAACAGGGGACTATGGCTACACCTTC.